This T cell receptor beta chain was identified during a study of blood T cell repertoires in COVID-19. Background on the study: PBMCs, B-cell-depleted T cells, or T cells were the source of the cDNA or gDNA that made up the material.

V lost 4 bases, J lost 6 bases, and 10 bases lay in between. The germline CDR1 and CDR2 sequences are LGHNA and YNFKEQ. The CDR3 has 14 residues. Study processing details: The assay estimated nucleated cells by amplifying reference gene primers. Data came from immunoSEQ multiplex PCR; TCRdb stores just in-frame clones and leaves some out. The V and J calls and clone size were taken over from that table, and D and trimming were inferred from the DNA. The sample has around 280,000 clones, nearly 90% seen once. Researchers sorted participants into cohorts using their self-reported clinical history. This receptor was identified in a woman in her late teens or twenties with acute COVID-19. The sequencing input was PBMCs or T cells enriched from blood (not recorded which). V gene TRBV4-2 combines with J gene TRBJ1-6; D ambiguous. The chain's CDR3 is CASSPRESNSPLHF. CDR3 DNA: TGTGCCAGCAGCCCTCGGGAAAGTAATTCACCCCTCCACTTT.